What follows is one TCR beta chain and its context. The data were produced by immunoSEQ multiplex PCR, yet TCRdb's version contains in-frame clones alone and is incomplete. The top ten hold approximately 0.25% of the sample, which has about 83,000 clones, around nine tenths seen once. The data originate from a study of technical replicates of blood from several donors. The CDR3 spans 16 residues. Trimming cost V 0 bases and J 4 bases, with 16 bases left between them. Germline loops: CDR1 SGHRS, CDR2 YFSETQ. This sequence joins TRBV5-1 and TRBJ1-2, with D maybe TRBD1 (6 bases). The TCR originated in a human donor in good health. Sequencing used T cells isolated from PBMCs. For the CDR3, the DNA is TGCGCCAGCAGCTTGGACCCCGGACAGTCAATCTATGGCTACACCTTC. It yields the protein CASSLDPGQSIYGYTF.